Shown below are 11 T cell receptor beta chains from a single sample sequenced in a study of T-cell reconstitution after alpha-beta-depleted transplantation in children. TCRbeta library preparation incorporated unique molecular identifiers. TCRdb reanalysed the PCR reads using MiXCR and keeps one entry per CDR3 protein. The sample shows 200,000 to 300,000 distinct CDR3 sequences, more than 20% of them seen only once. The source was PBMCs, collected before TCRalphabeta/CD19-depleted stem cell transplant. Receptor source: a girl aged 2-10 years with Fanconi anemia, due to receive a stem cell transplant.

There are many counts of this clonotype. The chain employs TRBV20-1 and TRBJ2-3, with 12 bases that match TRBD2. CDR1 is DFQATT, CDR2 SNEGSKA, per germline (reference sequence). The CDR3 length is 17 residues. Trimming cost V 3 bases and J 5 bases; bases outside gene matches: 12. CDR3 bases: TGCAGTGCTAGGAGGACTAGCGGGGACCCCACAGAAGATACGCAGTATTTT. Encoded protein: CSARRTSGDPTEDTQYF.

The rearrangement links TRBV29-1 to TRBJ2-1, with D tentatively TRBD2 (6 bases). Trimming removed 4 bases at V and 12 bases at J, with 13 bases between. The CDR3 has 11 amino acids. Germline V gene lookup returns CDR1 SQVTM and CDR2 ANQGSEA. CDR3 residues: CSVVREAAQFF. The CDR3 nucleotides read TGCAGCGTTGTTAGGGAGGCGGCGCAGTTCTTC.

This chain links TRBV5-4 with TRBJ2-3; D gene ambiguous. The CDR3 has 14 residues. V was pared by 5 bases and J by 4 bases, with 14 bases between. CDR1 and CDR2 from the germline V gene are SGHNT and YYREEE (reference sequence). The CDR3 nucleotides read TGTGCCAGCAGTTCCCTCGCGGTAGCAGATACGCAGTATTTT. The encoded protein is CASSSLAVADTQYF.

On this clonotype: A much larger clone lies one base from this, so it may be a read error. The chain links TRBV20-1 to TRBJ2-1; 13 positions agree with TRBD2. The length of the CDR3 is 18 residues. The V gene's germline CDR1 is DFQATT and CDR2 SNEGSKA (reference sequence). CDR3 protein: CCARGLAGERGVGAEQFF. CDR3 in DNA: TGCTGTGCTAGAGGACTAGCGGGAGAACGTGGGGTGGGGGCTGAGCAGTTCTTC.

This clonotype has a count of ten or more. The chain carries TRBV20-1 and TRBJ2-3; 11 nucleotides agree with TRBD2. Germline assignment: CDR1 DFQATT and CDR2 SNEGSKA (reference sequence). This CDR3 region has 18 residues. Trimming removed 2 bases from V and 8 bases from J; junction bases left unmatched: 18. The CDR3 loop is CSARSSLSGGEWLGTQYF. The CDR3 nucleotides read TGCAGTGCTAGAAGCTCACTTAGCGGGGGGGAATGGTTGGGTACGCAGTATTTT.

This clonotype appeared many times. The V and J genes are TRBV7-3 and TRBJ2-1; D perhaps matches TRBD1 (6 bases). V lost 2 bases and J lost 2, with 7 bases in between. CDR3 length: 14 residues. The germline CDR1 and CDR2 sequences are SGHTA and FQGTGA. CDR3 sequence reads: CASSLSGAYNEQFF. Written as DNA, the CDR3 is TGTGCCAGCAGCTTATCAGGGGCCTACAATGAGCAGTTCTTC.

V is TRBV10-2 and J is TRBJ2-1; the match to TRBD2 covers 14 bases. The CDR3 covers 19 residues. Looked up from germline, CDR1 is WSHSY and CDR2 is SAAADI. V was clipped by 6 bases and J by 4 bases; unmatched bases: 14. Here the CDR3 DNA reads TGCGCCAGCAGCCCCCGGCGACTAGCGGGAGGGAAGGCGTACAATGAGCAGTTCTTC. The encoded protein is CASSPRRLAGGKAYNEQFF.

The V call is TRBV5-1, the J call TRBJ2-1, with a weak D call TRBD1 (6 bases). CDR3 length: 11 amino acids. Germline CDR1 is SGHRS and CDR2 is YFSETQ. The germline V and J ends were trimmed by 5 bases and 10 bases, with 10 bases remaining between them. CDR3 residues: CASSYTGEQFF. The CDR3 region has the DNA TGCGCCAGCAGTTATACAGGGGAGCAGTTCTTC.

This clonotype was seen repeatedly, ten times or more. The chain uses TRBV11-2 and TRBJ2-3, with D perhaps matching TRBD2 (6 bases). Trimming took off 1 base at V and 4 bases at J, with 15 bases between the two ends. The CDR3 totals 16 residues. CDR1 and CDR2 from the germline V gene are SGHAT and FQNNGV. The CDR3 region has the DNA TGTGCCAGCAGCTTAGTTCCGGGAGTATTGGCAGATACGCAGTATTTT. It specifies CASSLVPGVLADTQYF. The full variable domain, in which reference TRBV11-2 and TRBJ2-3 provide the parts outside the CDR3, is EAGVAQSPRYKIIEKRQSVAFWCNPISGHATLYWYQQILGQGPKLLIQFQNNGVVDDSQLPKDRFSAERLKGVDSTLKIQPAKLEDSAVYLCASSLVPGVLADTQYFGPGTRLTVL.

This sequence joins TRBV29-1 and TRBJ1-1, with unresolved D. With 1 base removed from V and 1 base from J, the gap between germline ends came to 7 bases. Germline CDR1 reads SQVTM; CDR2 reads ANQGSEA. CDR3 length: 13 amino acids. The DNA of the CDR3 is TGCAGCGTTGAAGTCGGAACGAACACTGAAGCTTTCTTT. Amino acids: CSVEVGTNTEAFF.

With regard to this clonotype: An end of the junction does not agree with germline; a read error may underlie this. The DNA for the CDR3 is TGTGCCATCAGCTCCCGGGTCCTTTCCTACGAGCAGTACTTC. Residues: CAISSRVLSYEQYF. The chain recombines TRBV4-2 with TRBJ2-7; D unclear. Germline assignment: CDR1 LGHNA and CDR2 YNFKEQ. The CDR3 runs 14 residues.